The source of this T cell receptor beta chain is a study of shared clonotypes between healthy human individuals. On the study more broadly: Per donor, three plates held CD4 naive cells, three held CD4 memory, two held CD8 naive and one held CD8 memory.

Germline trimming cut 3 bases from V and 0 bases from J; bases unmatched to any gene: 14. The CDR3 totals 20 residues. Looked up from germline, CDR1 is LGHNA and CDR2 is YSLEER. Terminally differentiated effector memory CD45RA+ cells were excluded by CCR7 positive selection of CD45RO-negative cells. TCRdb's table, derived via immunoSEQ multiplex PCR, lists solely in-frame clones and lacks some. The sample holds about 2.2 million clones, 93% seen once. The TCR sequence derives from a young man in good health. Some clones in this sample may be carry-over from other donors' samples. Specimen: naive CD8+ T cells from PBMCs. The chain is built from TRBV4-3 and TRBJ2-1, with TRBD2 identical over 10 bases. The CDR3 DNA reads as TGCGCCAGCAGCCAGATCTTTTACCTAGCGGGGGAGAGCTCCTACAATGAGCAGTTCTTC. Translated, it gives CASSQIFYLAGESSYNEQFF.